This T cell receptor (beta chain) was sequenced in a study of CD8 T cells in ankylosing spondylitis. Each CDR3 protein is one row after TCRdb ran MiXCR on the 5' RACE reads. The sample has fewer than 750,000 distinct CDR3 sequences; 15% to 20% are singletons. Study-wide findings and caveats: A TCR beta motif made of about eight highly homologous variants seemed typical of ankylosing spondylitis blood.

The V gene lost 0 bases and the J gene lost 5 bases, with 13 bases spanning the gap. The length of the CDR3 is 15 residues. Germline V gives CDR1 SGHVS, CDR2 FQNEAQ. The sample holds a few counts of this clonotype. Antigen unknown. This TCR was recovered from a male donor with ankylosing spondylitis. The rearrangement links TRBV7-8 to TRBJ1-2, with D unclear. The sample was blood, either unsorted or a sorted T cell fraction (not recorded which). The DNA for the CDR3 is TGTGCCAGCAGCTTAGCGCTCGGTCTCGAGTATGGCTACACCTTC. Amino acids: CASSLALGLEYGYTF.